This passage covers 26 T cell receptor beta chains from one sample sequenced in a study of T cells in localized non-small cell lung cancer. Generated by immunoSEQ multiplex PCR, the TCRdb table keeps only in-frame clones and is missing some. The sample has around 29,000 clones; approximately 90% are singletons. Here the sequenced sample was peripheral blood mononuclear cells, taken before any cancer treatment. The receptors stem from a woman aged 40 to 75 with stage III lung adenocarcinoma.

V and J are TRBV4-2 and TRBJ2-1; 14 nucleotides line up with TRBD2. Germline V CDR1 and CDR2: LGHNA, YNFKEQ. Unmatched junction bases numbered 3, after V lost 4 bases and J lost 7 bases. CDR3 size: 15 residues. The CDR3 sequence is CASSRRLAGGNEQFF. Written as DNA, the CDR3 is TGTGCCAGCAGCCGACGACTAGCGGGAGGGAATGAGCAGTTCTTC.

The chain joins TRBV7-2 to TRBJ2-3; TRBD2 might be the D (6 bases). The CDR3 runs to 15 residues. The germline V and J ends were trimmed by 5 bases and 0 bases, with 12 bases remaining between them. CDR1 SGHTA and CDR2 FQGNSA come from the germline V gene. The CDR3 is CASSPDYLSTDTQYF. DNA for the CDR3: TGTGCCAGCAGCCCGGACTACCTTAGCACAGATACGCAGTATTTT.

This clone has a handful of counts. The CDR3 here is CAIRGGVNTEAFF. The DNA for the CDR3 is TGTGCCATCAGGGGGGGAGTGAACACTGAAGCTTTCTTT. The rearrangement joins TRBV10-3 to TRBJ1-1; D is perhaps TRBD1 (5 bases). CDR1 and CDR2 from the germline V gene are ENHRY and SYGVKD. The V gene lost 6 bases and the J gene lost 0 bases, with 8 bases spanning the gap. The CDR3 loop spans 13 amino acids.

The chain couples TRBV6-6 to TRBJ2-3; 11 bases are a match to TRBD2. The CDR3 spans 15 residues. Germline loops: CDR1 MNHNY, CDR2 SVGAGI (reference sequence). V dropped 0 bases and J dropped 8; count of bases not matched to a gene: 4. As DNA, the CDR3 is TGTGCCAGCAGTTACTCTAGCGGGGGGGCTGGTACGCAGTATTTT. It yields the protein CASSYSSGGAGTQYF.

J is TRBJ1-6 and V is TRBV10-3; the D is unclear. V lost 0 bases to trimming and J lost 7 bases, with 7 bases between them. CDR1 is ENHRY and CDR2 is SYGVKD in the germline V gene. The CDR3 contains 14 residues. In nucleotides, the CDR3 is TGTGCCATCAGTGAGTCGATCGAGAATTCACCCCTCCACTTT. This sequence encodes CAISESIENSPLHF.

The rearrangement uses TRBV11-2 and TRBJ1-3, with D unclear. V was cut by 4 bases and J by 0 bases, with 7 bases left in between. Germline values: CDR1 SGHAT, CDR2 FQNNGV. The CDR3 runs 14 residues. CDR3 DNA: TGTGCCAGCAGCTCTCCACGCTCTGGAAACACCATATATTTT. Protein product: CASSSPRSGNTIYF.

This clone has just one count. The V gene is TRBV11-3, the J gene TRBJ2-3; D not certain. Germline lookup yields CDR1 SGHNT and CDR2 YENEEA. The ends were cut back, 1 base at V and 6 bases at J, with 8 bases in the middle. The CDR3 contains 13 residues. DNA for the CDR3: TGTGCCAGCAGCTTAGCGGCTTTGGATACGCAGTATTTT. This gives the protein CASSLAALDTQYF.

CDR3 protein: CASSEDGRVAYEQYF. The CDR3 DNA reads TGTGCCAGCAGTGAAGACGGCCGGGTAGCCTACGAGCAGTACTTC. The chain joins TRBV2 to TRBJ2-7; D not certain. Germline lookup yields CDR1 SNHLY and CDR2 FYNNEI. Trimming took off 1 base at V and 2 bases at J, with 12 bases between the two ends. This CDR3 is 15 amino acids long.

This chain links TRBV5-1 with TRBJ2-3, with 7 bases identical to TRBD2. Germline V gene data show CDR1 as SGHRS and CDR2 as YFSETQ. The CDR3 totals 15 residues. V lost 2 bases and J lost 2; bases outside the gene matches: 5. Here the CDR3 reads CASSLEAGDTDTQYF. CDR3 nucleotide sequence: TGCGCCAGCAGCTTAGAGGCGGGAGACACAGATACGCAGTATTTT.

The chain carries TRBV5-4 and TRBJ2-7; weak D call: TRBD1 (8 bases). V gave up 3 bases and J gave up 3 bases, with 16 bases separating them. This CDR3 is built from 15 residues. Germline lookup yields CDR1 SGHNT and CDR2 YYREEE (reference sequence). The CDR3: CASSSGRDRSYEQYF. The DNA of the CDR3 is TGTGCCAGCAGCTCTGGGAGGGACAGGAGCTACGAGCAGTACTTC. The full variable domain, rest sourced from reference TRBV5-4 and TRBJ2-7, is ETGVTQSPTHLIKTRGQQVTLRCSSQSGHNTVSWYQQALGQGPQFIFQYYREEENGRGNFPPRFSGLQFPNYSSELNVNALELDDSALYLCASSSGRDRSYEQYFGPGTRLTVT.

This clone occurred a few times. The chain links TRBV4-3 to TRBJ2-2; D is tentatively TRBD1 or TRBD2 (5 bases each). The CDR3 runs 19 residues. The germline V gene encodes CDR1 LGHNA and CDR2 YSLEER. V was pared by 1 base and J by 5 bases, with 23 bases between. CDR3 in amino acids: CASSQGRSRGPRVTGELFF. The DNA of the CDR3 is TGCGCCAGCAGCCAAGGCCGGAGTCGGGGCCCTAGGGTGACCGGGGAGCTGTTTTTT.

The chain carries TRBV29-1 and TRBJ1-1; D not resolved. The ends were cut back, 7 bases at V and 3 bases at J, with 9 bases in the middle. Germline V lookup: CDR1 SQVTM, CDR2 ANQGSEA. The CDR3 has 11 amino acids. The CDR3 nucleotides read TGCAGCGCCGAATGGGACACTGAAGCTTTCTTT. Translated, it gives CSAEWDTEAFF. The full variable domain, completed using reference TRBV29-1 and TRBJ1-1, is SAVISQKPSRDICQRGTSLTIQCQVDSQVTMMFWYRQQPGQSLTLIATANQGSEATYESGFVIDKFPISRPNLTFSTLTVSNMSPEDSSIYLCSAEWDTEAFFGQGTRLTVV.

The chain joins TRBV28 to TRBJ2-1; D is ambiguous. This CDR3 spans 12 amino acids. V lost 3 bases to trimming and J lost 5 bases, with 5 bases between them. From germline, CDR1 is MDHEN and CDR2 SYDVKM. DNA of the CDR3: TGTGCCAGCAGTTTCATGGACAATGAGCAGTTCTTC. Translation gives CASSFMDNEQFF.

This clone was detected only once. The chain couples TRBV7-2 to TRBJ2-7; 10 nucleotides match TRBD2. V was clipped by 2 bases and J by 2 bases; unmatched bases: 3. CDR3 length equals 15 residues. Germline-derived CDR1 and CDR2 are SGHTA and FQGNSA. The DNA for the CDR3 is TGTGCCAGCAGCTTAAAAGCGGGGGGGGCCTACGAGCAGTACTTC. Encoded protein: CASSLKAGGAYEQYF.

CDR3 DNA: TGTGCCAGCAGTTTGGGACTTCAAGAGACCCAGTACTTC. This encodes CASSLGLQETQYF. The chain couples TRBV28 to TRBJ2-5; a weak D match, TRBD2 (6 bases). V was cut by 3 bases and J by 2 bases, with 7 bases left in between. Germline V lookup: CDR1 MDHEN, CDR2 SYDVKM. The CDR3 is 13 residues long.

This clone ranks as medium-sized (0.01 to 0.1%). The rearrangement uses TRBV2 and TRBJ2-1; no clear D. The length of the CDR3 is 11 residues. Germline loops: CDR1 SNHLY, CDR2 FYNNEI. V was clipped by 7 bases and J by 6 bases, with 7 bases between them. CDR3 nucleotide sequence: TGTGCCAGCACCCCATCCAATGAGCAGTTCTTC. Translation: CASTPSNEQFF.

The chain recombines TRBV5-5 with TRBJ1-6; 8 bases fit TRBD1. Trimming at V came to 4 bases and at J to 3 bases, leaving 6 bases not matched to a gene. Germline V lookup: CDR1 SGHKS, CDR2 YYEKEE (reference sequence). This CDR3 region has 16 residues. CDR3 sequence reads: CASSTGQDLYNSPLHF. For the CDR3, the DNA is TGTGCCAGCAGCACGGGACAGGATCTCTATAATTCACCCCTCCACTTT.

J is TRBJ1-2 and V is TRBV5-1, with unresolved D. The length of the CDR3 is 13 residues. V shed 0 bases and J shed 5 bases, with 8 bases lying between them. From germline, CDR1 is SGHRS and CDR2 YFSETQ. CDR3 bases: TGCGCCAGCAGCTTGGATATAGATTATGGCTACACCTTC. It is translated as CASSLDIDYGYTF. Combining the CDR3 with reference TRBV5-1 and TRBJ1-2 gives the whole variable domain KAGVTQTPRYLIKTRGQQVTLSCSPISGHRSVSWYQQTPGQGLQFLFEYFSETQRNKGNFPGRFSGRQFSNSRSEMNVSTLELGDSALYLCASSLDIDYGYTFGSGTRLTVV.

The CDR3 nucleotides are TGTGCCAGCAGCGTAGATCCAGGGGTGAACACTGAAGCTTTCTTT. This gives the protein CASSVDPGVNTEAFF. The chain is built from TRBV9 and TRBJ1-1; possible D gene TRBD1, 6 bases. Per germline, CDR1 SGDLS and CDR2 YYNGEE. Trimming took 0 bases from V and 0 from J, leaving 9 bases between them. There are 15 residues in the CDR3.

V is TRBV5-1 and J is TRBJ2-3; 10 bases align to TRBD2. Germline lookup yields CDR1 SGHRS and CDR2 YFSETQ. This CDR3 is 17 amino acids long. The trim removed 2 bases at V and 5 bases at J, leaving 11 bases unmatched. The CDR3 loop reads CASSLKSSSGGRDTQYF. In DNA, the CDR3 is TGCGCCAGCAGCTTAAAAAGCTCTAGCGGGGGAAGAGATACGCAGTATTTT.

The CDR3 nucleotides are TGTGCCAGCAGTGACAGTATCACTAACTATGGCTACACCTTC. It is translated as CASSDSITNYGYTF. The chain recombines TRBV6-1 with TRBJ1-2, with D unresolved. Looked up from germline, CDR1 is MNHNS and CDR2 is SASEGT. The CDR3 contains 14 residues. V was trimmed by 3 bases and J by 0 bases, leaving 8 bases between them.

This chain joins TRBV2 and TRBJ2-7; 10 bases align to TRBD2. The CDR3 loop spans 14 amino acids. V trimming: 6 bases; J trimming: 7 bases; junction bases outside the gene matches: 9. Per germline, CDR1 SNHLY and CDR2 FYNNEI. The CDR3 bases are TGTGCCAGCAGACCCGGACTAGCGGTCTTTGAGCAGTACTTC. This translates into CASRPGLAVFEQYF.

This rearrangement joins TRBV23-1 to TRBJ1-2, with D perhaps TRBD1 (6 bases). TRBV23-1 is filed as an ORF, its function uncertain. The V gene lost 4 bases and the J gene lost 7 bases, with 13 bases spanning the gap. The CDR3 sequence is 13 residues long. DNA of the CDR3: TGCGCCAGCAGTCCGGACAGATCCTTTGGCTACACCTTC. Translated: CASSPDRSFGYTF.

The gene calls are TRBV6-5 and TRBJ2-7; D is unclear. CDR3 length: 11 residues. The germline V gene encodes CDR1 MNHEY and CDR2 SVGAGI. The V and J ends lost 7 bases and 3 bases respectively, with 7 bases between them. CDR3 loop: CASTSNYEQYF. CDR3 DNA: TGTGCCAGCACTTCTAACTACGAGCAGTACTTC.

J is TRBJ1-3 and V is TRBV7-3; the D gene is possibly TRBD1 (6 bases). Trimming took off 5 bases at V and 0 bases at J, with 14 bases between the two ends. The CDR3 runs to 16 residues. The germline V gene has CDR1 SGHTA and CDR2 FQGTGA. CDR3 sequence (DNA): TGTGCCAGCAGCCCCGGGACACCTTTCTCTGGAAACACCATATATTTT. Translating gives CASSPGTPFSGNTIYF.

The chain carries TRBV6-5 and TRBJ1-1; TRBD1 might be the D (5 bases). CDR1 and CDR2 from the germline V gene are MNHEY and SVGAGI. The CDR3 extends over 15 amino acids. The ends were cut back, 4 bases at V and 5 bases at J, with 17 bases in the middle. CDR3 loop: CASSFHLAGKTEAFF. The DNA for the CDR3 is TGTGCCAGCAGTTTCCATTTGGCAGGGAAGACTGAAGCTTTCTTT.